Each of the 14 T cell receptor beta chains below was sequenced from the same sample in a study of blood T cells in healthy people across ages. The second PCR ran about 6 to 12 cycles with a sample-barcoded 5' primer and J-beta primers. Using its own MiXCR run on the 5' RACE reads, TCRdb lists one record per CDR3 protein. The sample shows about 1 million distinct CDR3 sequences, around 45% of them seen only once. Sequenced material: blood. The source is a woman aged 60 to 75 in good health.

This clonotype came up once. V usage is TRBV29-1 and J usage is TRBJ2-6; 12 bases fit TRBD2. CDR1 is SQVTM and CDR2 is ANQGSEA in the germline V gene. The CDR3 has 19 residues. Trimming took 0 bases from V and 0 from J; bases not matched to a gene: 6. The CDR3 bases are TGCAGCGTTGAAGATCGGGCTAGCGGGAGGGGCTCTGGGGCCAACGTCCTGACTTTC. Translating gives CSVEDRASGRGSGANVLTF.

CDR3 sequence reads: CSPWVREPIAKNIQYF. DNA for the CDR3: TGCAGCCCGTGGGTAAGGGAACCTATAGCCAAAAACATTCAGTACTTC. This chain links TRBV29-1 with TRBJ2-4; no clear D. CDR1 is SQVTM, CDR2 ANQGSEA, per germline. V shed 8 bases and J shed 0 bases, with 20 bases lying between them. The CDR3 is 16 amino acids. Using reference TRBV29-1 and TRBJ2-4 for the parts outside the CDR3, the full variable domain is SAVISQKPSRDICQRGTSLTIQCQVDSQVTMMFWYRQQPGQSLTLIATANQGSEATYESGFVIDKFPISRPNLTFSTLTVSNMSPEDSSIYLCSPWVREPIAKNIQYFGAGTRLSVL.

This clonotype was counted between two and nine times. The CDR3 nucleotides are TGTGCCAGCAGCGCGGTAGCGGGTCCGGGGGAGCAGTACTTC. The encoded protein is CASSAVAGPGEQYF. The J gene is TRBJ2-7, the V gene TRBV2, with 7 bases lining up with TRBD2. Germline V lookup: CDR1 SNHLY, CDR2 FYNNEI. V was pared by 6 bases and J by 7 bases, with 12 bases of the junction left unmatched. This CDR3 contains 14 residues. The entire variable domain, with the rest obtained from reference TRBV2 and TRBJ2-7, is as follows: EPEVTQTPSHQVTQMGQEVILRCVPISNHLYFYWYRQILGQKVEFLVSFYNNEISEKSEIFDDQFSVERPDGSNFTLKIRSTKLEDSAMYFCASSAVAGPGEQYFGPGTRLTVT.

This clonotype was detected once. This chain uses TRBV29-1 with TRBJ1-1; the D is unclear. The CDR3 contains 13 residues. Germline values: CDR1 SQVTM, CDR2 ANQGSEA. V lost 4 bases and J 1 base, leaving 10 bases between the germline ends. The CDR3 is CSVAVGSNTEAFF. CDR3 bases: TGCAGCGTTGCAGTGGGGTCGAACACTGAAGCTTTCTTT.

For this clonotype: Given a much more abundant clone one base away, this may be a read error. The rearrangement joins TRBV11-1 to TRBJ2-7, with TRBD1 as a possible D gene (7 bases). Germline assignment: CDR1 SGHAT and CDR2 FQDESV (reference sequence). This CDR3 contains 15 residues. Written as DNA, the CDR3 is TGTGCCAGCAGCTTTGGGGGGACAGCCTCCTGCGAGCAGTACTTC. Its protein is CASSFGGTASCEQYF.

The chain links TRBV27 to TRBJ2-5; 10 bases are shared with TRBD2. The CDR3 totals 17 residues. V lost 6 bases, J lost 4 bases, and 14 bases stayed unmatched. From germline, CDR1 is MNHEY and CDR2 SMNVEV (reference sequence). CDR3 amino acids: CASSSGTSATVRETQYF. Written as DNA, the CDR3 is TGTGCCAGCAGCTCCGGGACTAGCGCCACAGTAAGAGAGACCCAGTACTTC.

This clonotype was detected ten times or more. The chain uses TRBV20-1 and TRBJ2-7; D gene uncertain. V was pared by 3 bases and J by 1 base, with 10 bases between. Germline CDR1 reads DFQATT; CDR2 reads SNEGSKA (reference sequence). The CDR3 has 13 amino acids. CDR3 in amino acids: CSASSPLSYEQYF. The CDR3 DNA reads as TGCAGTGCTAGCTCTCCTCTTTCCTACGAGCAGTACTTC.

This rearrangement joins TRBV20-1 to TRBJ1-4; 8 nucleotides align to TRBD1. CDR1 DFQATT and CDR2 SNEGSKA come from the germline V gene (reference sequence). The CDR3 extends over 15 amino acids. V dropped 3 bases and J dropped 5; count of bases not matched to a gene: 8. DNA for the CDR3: TGCAGTGCTAGTTCTCAGGGGGCGGCCAATGAAAAACTGTTTTTT. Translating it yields CSASSQGAANEKLFF.

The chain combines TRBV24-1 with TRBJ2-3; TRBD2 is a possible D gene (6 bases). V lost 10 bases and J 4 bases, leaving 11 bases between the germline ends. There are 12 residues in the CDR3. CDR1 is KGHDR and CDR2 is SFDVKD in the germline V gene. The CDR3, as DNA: TGTGCCACGGCGGCGGGGCCAGATACGCAGTATTTT. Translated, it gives CATAAGPDTQYF.

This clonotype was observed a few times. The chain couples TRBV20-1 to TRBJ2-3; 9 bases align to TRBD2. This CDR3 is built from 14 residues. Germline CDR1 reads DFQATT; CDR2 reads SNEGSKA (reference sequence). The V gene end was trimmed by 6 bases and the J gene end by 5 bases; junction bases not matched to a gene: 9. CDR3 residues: CSAIGGRVGDTQYF. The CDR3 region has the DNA TGCAGTGCCATCGGCGGGAGGGTTGGAGATACGCAGTATTTT.

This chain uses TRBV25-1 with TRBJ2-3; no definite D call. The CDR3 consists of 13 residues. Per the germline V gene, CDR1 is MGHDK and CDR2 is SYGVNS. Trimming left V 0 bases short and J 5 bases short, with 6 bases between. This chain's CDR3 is CASSEYRVDTQYF. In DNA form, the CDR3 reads TGTGCCAGCAGTGAATATAGGGTAGATACGCAGTATTTT.

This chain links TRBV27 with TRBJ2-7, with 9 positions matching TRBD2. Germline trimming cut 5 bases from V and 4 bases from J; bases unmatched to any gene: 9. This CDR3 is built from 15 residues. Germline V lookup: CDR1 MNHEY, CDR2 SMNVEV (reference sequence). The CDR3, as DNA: TGTGCCAGCAGTACCATAGCGGGAGCTAAGTACGAGCAGTACTTC. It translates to CASSTIAGAKYEQYF.

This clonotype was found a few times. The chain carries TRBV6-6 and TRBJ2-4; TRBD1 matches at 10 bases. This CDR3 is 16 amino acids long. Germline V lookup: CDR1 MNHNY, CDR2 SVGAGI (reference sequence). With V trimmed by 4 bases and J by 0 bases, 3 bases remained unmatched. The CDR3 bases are TGTGCCAGCAGTTCGACAGGGGGCAGAGCCAAAAACATTCAGTACTTC. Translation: CASSSTGGRAKNIQYF.

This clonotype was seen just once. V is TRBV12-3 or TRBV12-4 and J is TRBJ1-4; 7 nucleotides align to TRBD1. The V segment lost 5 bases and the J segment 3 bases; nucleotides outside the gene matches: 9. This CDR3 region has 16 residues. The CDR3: CASSLTTGRPNEKLFF. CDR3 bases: TGTGCCAGCAGTCTCACGACAGGGAGGCCTAATGAAAAACTGTTTTTT.